This T cell receptor (beta chain) came from a study of beta chain features in type 1 diabetes. Investigators reverse transcribed all isolated RNA, so they sequenced expressed TCRB transcripts. Sequencing was performed with immunoSEQ multiplex PCR; in TCRdb, only in-frame clones are kept and a portion is missing. This sample has nearly 250,000 clones, with 68% found just once. The CDR3 runs to 14 residues. Trimming stripped 3 bases from V and 0 bases from J, with 9 bases between. Germline values: CDR1 SGHTA, CDR2 FQGNSA. The TCR sequence derives from a man aged 25 to 45 in good health. The V gene is TRBV7-2, the J gene TRBJ2-7; D is ambiguous. Sequenced sample: naive CD4+ T cells from blood. In nucleotides, the CDR3 is TGTGCCAGCAGCTTCTATGATAGCTCCTACGAGCAGTACTTC. Translating gives CASSFYDSSYEQYF.